This T cell receptor beta chain derives from a study of shared clonotypes between healthy human individuals. V lost 10 bases and J lost 0, with 15 bases in between. CDR3 length equals 14 residues. CDR1 MNHNS and CDR2 SASEGT come from the germline V gene. Unsorted PBMC DNA was run through sequencing on ten immunoSEQ deep assay plates. Here immunoSEQ multiplex PCR was the method, and the copy in TCRdb shows in-frame clones only, minus some. The data contain about 500,000 clones, roughly four fifths of them seen just once; the ten biggest clones take up 9.5% to 15%. This TCR derives from a woman aged 35 to 49 in good health. Some clones in this sample may be carry-over from other donors' samples. The material sequenced was PBMCs. The chain has TRBV6-1 and TRBJ1-1, with D unclear. The CDR3 DNA reads TGTGCCACCCAGGTATCTGGGATGAACACTGAAGCTTTCTTT. It encodes CATQVSGMNTEAFF.